This TCR beta chain derives from a study of blood T cells in healthy people across ages. Study conclusions and caveats: Estimates of diversity drawn from one million T cells were considered underestimates.

PCR was performed a second time for 7 to 11 cycles using a sample-barcoded 5' primer and a J-beta primer mix. TCRdb redid the calling of the 5' RACE reads with MiXCR, one entry per CDR3 protein. This sample has approximately 1,100,000 distinct CDR3 sequences, with 35% to 55% found just once. Points on this clonotype: Antigen specificity is unknown.

The CDR3 extends over 16 amino acids. CDR1 is LGHDT, CDR2 YNNKEL, per germline (reference sequence). V gave up 1 base and J gave up 1 base; unmatched junction bases: 4. Material for sequencing was blood. The clonotype was recovered from an older woman in good health. The V gene is TRBV3-1, the J gene TRBJ2-3; 8 bases are a match to TRBD1. CDR3 coding DNA: TGTGCCAGCAGCCAAGGGACAGGGCTAGGCACAGATACGCAGTATTTT. It yields the protein CASSQGTGLGTDTQYF.